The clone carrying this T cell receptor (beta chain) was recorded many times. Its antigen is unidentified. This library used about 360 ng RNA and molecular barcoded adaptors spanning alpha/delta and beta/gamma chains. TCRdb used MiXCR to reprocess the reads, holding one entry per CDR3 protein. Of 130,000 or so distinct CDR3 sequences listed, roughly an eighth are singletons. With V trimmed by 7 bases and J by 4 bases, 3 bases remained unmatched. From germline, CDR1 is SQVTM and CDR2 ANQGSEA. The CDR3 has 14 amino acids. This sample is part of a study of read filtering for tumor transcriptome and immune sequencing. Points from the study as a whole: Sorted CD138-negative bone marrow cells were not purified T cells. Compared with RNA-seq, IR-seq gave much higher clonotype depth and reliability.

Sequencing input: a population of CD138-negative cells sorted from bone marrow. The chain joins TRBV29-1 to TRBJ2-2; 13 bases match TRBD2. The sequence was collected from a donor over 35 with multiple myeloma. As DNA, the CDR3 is TGCAGCGCTGGACTAGCGGGAGCCACCGGGGAGCTGTTTTTT. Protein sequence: CSAGLAGATGELFF.